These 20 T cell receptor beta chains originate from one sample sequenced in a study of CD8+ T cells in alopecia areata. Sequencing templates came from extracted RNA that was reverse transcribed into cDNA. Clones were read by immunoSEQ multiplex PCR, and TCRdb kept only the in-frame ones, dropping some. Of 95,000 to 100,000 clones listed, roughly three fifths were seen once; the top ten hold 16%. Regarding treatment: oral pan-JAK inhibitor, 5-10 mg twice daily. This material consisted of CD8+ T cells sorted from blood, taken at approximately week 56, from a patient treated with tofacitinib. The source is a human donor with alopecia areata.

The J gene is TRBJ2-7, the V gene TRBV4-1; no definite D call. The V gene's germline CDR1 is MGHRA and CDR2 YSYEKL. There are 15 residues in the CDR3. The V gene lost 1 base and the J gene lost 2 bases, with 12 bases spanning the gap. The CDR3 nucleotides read TGCGCCAGCAGCCAAGTTACAGCGAGTACCTACGAGCAGTACTTC. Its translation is CASSQVTASTYEQYF.

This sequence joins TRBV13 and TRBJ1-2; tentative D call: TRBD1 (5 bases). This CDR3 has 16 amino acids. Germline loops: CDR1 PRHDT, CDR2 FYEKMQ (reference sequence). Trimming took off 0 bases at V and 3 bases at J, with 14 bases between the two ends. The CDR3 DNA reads TGTGCCAGCAGCTTAGGGCAGGGAACCGCTTACTATGGCTACACCTTC. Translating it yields CASSLGQGTAYYGYTF.

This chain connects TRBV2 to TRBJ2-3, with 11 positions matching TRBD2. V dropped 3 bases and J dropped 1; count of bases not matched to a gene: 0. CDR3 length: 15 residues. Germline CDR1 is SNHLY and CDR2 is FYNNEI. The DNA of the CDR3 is TGTGCCAGCAGTGAGGGACTAGCGGGCACAGATACGCAGTATTTT. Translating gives CASSEGLAGTDTQYF.

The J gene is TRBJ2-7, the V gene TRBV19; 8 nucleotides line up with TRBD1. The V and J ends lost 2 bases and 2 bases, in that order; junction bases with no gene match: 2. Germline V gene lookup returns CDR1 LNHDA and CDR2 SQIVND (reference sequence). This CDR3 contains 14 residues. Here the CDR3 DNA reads TGTGCCAGTAGTATAACAGGGGGGACCTACGAGCAGTACTTC. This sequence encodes CASSITGGTYEQYF.

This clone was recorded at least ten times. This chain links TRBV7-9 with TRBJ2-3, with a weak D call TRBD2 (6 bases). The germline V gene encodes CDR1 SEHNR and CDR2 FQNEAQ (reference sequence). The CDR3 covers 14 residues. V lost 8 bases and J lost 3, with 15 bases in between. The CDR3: CASLLRGGTDTQYF. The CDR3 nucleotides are TGTGCCAGCTTGCTCCGGGGAGGAACAGATACGCAGTATTTT.

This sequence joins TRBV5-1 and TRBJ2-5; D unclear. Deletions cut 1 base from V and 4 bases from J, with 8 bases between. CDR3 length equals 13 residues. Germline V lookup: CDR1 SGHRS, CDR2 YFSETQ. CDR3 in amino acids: CASSLWEGETQYF. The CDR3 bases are TGCGCCAGCAGCTTGTGGGAAGGAGAGACCCAGTACTTC.

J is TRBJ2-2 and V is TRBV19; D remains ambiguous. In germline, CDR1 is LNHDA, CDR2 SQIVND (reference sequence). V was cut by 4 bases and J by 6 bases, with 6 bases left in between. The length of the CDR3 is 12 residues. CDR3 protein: CASSRGSGELFF. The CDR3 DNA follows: TGTGCCAGTAGTAGGGGTTCCGGGGAGCTGTTTTTT.

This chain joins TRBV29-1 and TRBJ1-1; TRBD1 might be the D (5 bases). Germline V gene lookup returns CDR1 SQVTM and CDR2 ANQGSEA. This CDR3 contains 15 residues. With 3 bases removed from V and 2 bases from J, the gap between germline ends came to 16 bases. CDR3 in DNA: TGCAGCGTTGATCGGGGCGCGGGAGGAAACACTGAAGCTTTCTTT. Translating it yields CSVDRGAGGNTEAFF.

The DNA of the CDR3 is TGCGCCAGCAGCCAAGTGGGGGGGCTGAACACTGAAGCTTTCTTT. The encoded protein is CASSQVGGLNTEAFF. This sequence joins TRBV4-1 and TRBJ1-1; the D gene is possibly TRBD1 (6 bases). V shed 1 base and J shed 0 bases, with 9 bases lying between them. The CDR3 has 15 amino acids. Germline loops: CDR1 MGHRA, CDR2 YSYEKL.

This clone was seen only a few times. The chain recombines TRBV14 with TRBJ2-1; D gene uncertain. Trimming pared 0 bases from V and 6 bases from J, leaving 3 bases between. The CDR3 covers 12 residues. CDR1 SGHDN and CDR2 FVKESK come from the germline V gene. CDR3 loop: CASSQDLNEQFF. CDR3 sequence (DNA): TGTGCCAGCAGCCAAGACCTCAATGAGCAGTTCTTC.

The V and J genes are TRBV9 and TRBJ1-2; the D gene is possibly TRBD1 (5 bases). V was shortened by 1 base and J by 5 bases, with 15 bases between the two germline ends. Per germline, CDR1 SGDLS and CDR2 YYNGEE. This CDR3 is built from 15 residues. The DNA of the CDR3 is TGTGCCAGCAGCGTATCCCAGGGAGAGGGGTATGGCTACACCTTC. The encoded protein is CASSVSQGEGYGYTF.

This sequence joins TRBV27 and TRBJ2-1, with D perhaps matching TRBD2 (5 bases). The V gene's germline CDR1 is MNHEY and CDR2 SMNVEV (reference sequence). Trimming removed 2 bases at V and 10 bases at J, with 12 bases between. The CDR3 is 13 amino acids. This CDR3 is CASSLGGAREQFF. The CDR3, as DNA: TGTGCCAGCAGTTTAGGAGGAGCCCGGGAGCAGTTCTTC.

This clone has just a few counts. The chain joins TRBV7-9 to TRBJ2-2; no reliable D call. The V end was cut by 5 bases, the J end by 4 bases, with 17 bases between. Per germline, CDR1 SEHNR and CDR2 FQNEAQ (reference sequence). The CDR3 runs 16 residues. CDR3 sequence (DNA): TGTGCCAGCAGCCTTCGTCGGAGAAGAACCACCGGGGAGCTGTTTTTT. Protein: CASSLRRRRTTGELFF.

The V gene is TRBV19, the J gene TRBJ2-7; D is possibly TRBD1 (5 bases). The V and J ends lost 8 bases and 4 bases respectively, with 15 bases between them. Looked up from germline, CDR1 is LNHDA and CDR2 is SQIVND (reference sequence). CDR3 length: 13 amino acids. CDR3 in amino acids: CASADRTKYEQYF. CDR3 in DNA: TGTGCCAGTGCCGACAGAACTAAGTACGAGCAGTACTTC.

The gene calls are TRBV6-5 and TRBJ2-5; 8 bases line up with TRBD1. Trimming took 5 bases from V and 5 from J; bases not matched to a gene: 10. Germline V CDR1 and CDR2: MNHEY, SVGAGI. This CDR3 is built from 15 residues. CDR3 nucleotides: TGTGCCAGCAGTCAGGGGGCATTCGATCCGGAGACCCAGTACTTC. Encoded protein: CASSQGAFDPETQYF.

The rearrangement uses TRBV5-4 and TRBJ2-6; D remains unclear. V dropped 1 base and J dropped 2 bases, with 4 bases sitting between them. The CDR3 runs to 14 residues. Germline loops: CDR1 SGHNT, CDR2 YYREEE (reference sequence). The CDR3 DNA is TGTGCCAGCAGCTTGAGGACTGGGGCCAACGTCCTGACTTTC. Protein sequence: CASSLRTGANVLTF.

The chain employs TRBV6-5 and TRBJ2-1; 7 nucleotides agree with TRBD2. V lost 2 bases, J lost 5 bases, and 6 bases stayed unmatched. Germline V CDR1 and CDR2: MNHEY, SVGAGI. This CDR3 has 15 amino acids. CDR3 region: CASSYAEGTNNEQFF. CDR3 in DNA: TGTGCCAGCAGTTACGCCGAGGGGACTAACAATGAGCAGTTCTTC.

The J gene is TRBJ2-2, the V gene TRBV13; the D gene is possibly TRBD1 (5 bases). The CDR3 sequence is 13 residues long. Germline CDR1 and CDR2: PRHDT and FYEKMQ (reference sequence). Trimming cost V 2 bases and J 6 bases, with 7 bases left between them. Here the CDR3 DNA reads TGTGCCAGCAGCTTAAGGGGCGCCGGGGAGCTGTTTTTT. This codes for CASSLRGAGELFF.

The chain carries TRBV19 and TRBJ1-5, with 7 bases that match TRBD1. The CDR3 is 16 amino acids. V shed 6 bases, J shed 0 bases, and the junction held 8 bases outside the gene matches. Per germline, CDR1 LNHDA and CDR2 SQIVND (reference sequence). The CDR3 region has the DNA TGTGCCAGTAGGTACCGGGACAGAGATAGCAATCAGCCCCAGCATTTT. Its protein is CASRYRDRDSNQPQHF.

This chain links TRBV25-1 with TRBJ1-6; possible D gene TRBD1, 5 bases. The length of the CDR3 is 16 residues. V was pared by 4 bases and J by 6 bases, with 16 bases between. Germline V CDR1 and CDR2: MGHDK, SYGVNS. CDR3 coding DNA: TGTGCCAGCAGTGGATATTCGACAGAAATTAATTCACCCCTCCACTTT. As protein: CASSGYSTEINSPLHF.